These 20 T cell receptor beta chains were sequenced from one sample in a study of cytomegalovirus exposure and HLA in healthy donors. The method was immunoSEQ multiplex PCR; TCRdb's version includes in-frame clones alone and lacks a portion of them. The table shows 100,000 to 150,000 clones, with roughly 88% occurring only once. The sequencing sample was made of PBMCs. The receptors here all came from a man aged 18 to 30 in good health and CMV-seronegative.

The rearrangement uses TRBV11-3 and TRBJ2-7; 12 nucleotides match TRBD2. Germline V gives CDR1 SGHNT, CDR2 YENEEA. J gave up 5 bases and V 5 bases, and 7 bases lay outside the gene matches. The CDR3 loop spans 15 amino acids. The CDR3 spells CASSPMTSGSDEQYF. In DNA form, the CDR3 reads TGTGCCAGCAGCCCCATGACTAGCGGGAGTGACGAGCAGTACTTC.

The rearrangement uses TRBV5-1 and TRBJ2-2, with TRBD2 identical over 8 bases. CDR1 and CDR2 from the germline V gene are SGHRS and YFSETQ. The CDR3 consists of 17 residues. Unmatched junction bases numbered 9, after V lost 4 bases and J lost 1 base. The CDR3 DNA is TGCGCCAGCAGCGAGTATCTGGGACTAGAGAACACCGGGGAGCTGTTTTTT. This translates into CASSEYLGLENTGELFF.

The rearrangement joins TRBV12-5 to TRBJ2-6, with TRBD1 identical over 8 bases. Germline V lookup: CDR1 LGHNT, CDR2 FRNRAP. V shed 1 base, J shed 1 base, and the junction held 12 bases outside the gene matches. This CDR3 spans 20 amino acids. CDR3 DNA sequence: TGTGCTAGTGGTTTGGGGCCGACAGGGGATGGTTATTCTGGGGCCAACGTCCTGACTTTC. The encoded protein is CASGLGPTGDGYSGANVLTF.

This chain joins TRBV7-8 and TRBJ1-6; D gene unclear. CDR3 length: 16 residues. The germline gives CDR1 SGHVS, CDR2 FQNEAQ. V was shortened by 5 bases and J by 2 bases, with 13 bases between the two germline ends. DNA for the CDR3: TGTGCCAGCAGCGTAGTTGGCAACACCTATAATTCACCCCTCCACTTT. This translates into CASSVVGNTYNSPLHF.

The CDR3 nucleotides read TGTGCCAGCAGTCCTATTTCCGGGGGTCAGCCCCAGCATTTT. Residues: CASSPISGGQPQHF. V and J are TRBV28 and TRBJ1-5; a weak D match, TRBD1 (5 bases). The germline CDR1 and CDR2 sequences are MDHEN and SYDVKM. V was cut by 5 bases and J by 6 bases, with 14 bases left in between. CDR3 length: 14 residues.

The chain is built from TRBV5-3 and TRBJ1-2; D gene uncertain. TRBV5-3 qualifies as an ORF whose function is uncertain. Trimming removed 5 bases at V and 6 bases at J, with 20 bases between. This CDR3 has 15 residues. The CDR3 nucleotides are TGTGCCAGAAGTTCCAGGCCCCACCATTGCCATGGCTACACCTTC. Translated: CARSSRPHHCHGYTF.

CDR3 protein: CASSPGTSGGAVYNEQFF. CDR3 DNA: TGTGCCAGCTCACCCGGGACTAGCGGGGGGGCCGTGTACAATGAGCAGTTCTTC. The chain links TRBV18 to TRBJ2-1; TRBD2 matches at 16 bases. The CDR3 has 18 amino acids. J was trimmed by 4 bases and V by 3 bases; bases with no gene match: 6. CDR1 is KGHSH, CDR2 LQKENI, per germline.

CDR3 coding DNA: TGCGCCAGCGAATCGGGACTTTCAATAGGGACCCAGTACTTC. Protein: CASESGLSIGTQYF. The rearrangement joins TRBV5-1 to TRBJ2-5, with D perhaps TRBD2 (6 bases). Germline CDR1 SGHRS, CDR2 YFSETQ. Trimming removed 7 bases at V and 7 bases at J, with 20 bases between. The CDR3 covers 14 residues.

The rearrangement links TRBV19 to TRBJ1-6; no clear D. The CDR3 has 14 residues. The V gene's germline CDR1 is LNHDA and CDR2 SQIVND (reference sequence). V was shortened by 7 bases and J by 9 bases, with 16 bases between the two germline ends. The CDR3 reads CASTPAPEVSPLHF. CDR3 nucleotides: TGTGCCAGTACCCCGGCCCCGGAGGTTTCACCCCTCCACTTT.

The J gene is TRBJ2-2, the V gene TRBV28; 7 bases align to TRBD2. The germline V gene encodes CDR1 MDHEN and CDR2 SYDVKM. This CDR3 is 15 amino acids long. Unmatched junction bases numbered 8, after V lost 5 bases and J lost 5 bases. The CDR3 DNA reads as TGTGCCAGCAGTATTGCGCGGGGAGGGACCGGGGAGCTGTTTTTT. Amino acid sequence: CASSIARGGTGELFF.

The chain recombines TRBV7-8 with TRBJ2-1; 10 bases match TRBD1. The germline V gene encodes CDR1 SGHVS and CDR2 FQNEAQ. V dropped 0 bases and J dropped 5; count of bases not matched to a gene: 4. The CDR3 is 16 amino acids. The CDR3 DNA is TGTGCCAGCAGCTTAGCACGGACAGGGGGTAACAATGAGCAGTTCTTC. It is translated as CASSLARTGGNNEQFF.

This chain uses TRBV2 with TRBJ2-1; 9 nucleotides agree with TRBD1. Losses at the gene ends were 7 bases for V and 7 bases for J; bases not matched to a gene: 11. Germline V gene lookup returns CDR1 SNHLY and CDR2 FYNNEI. The CDR3 totals 15 residues. DNA for the CDR3: TGTGCCAGCACCAGGACAGGGGTTCCCCAAAATGAGCAGTTCTTC. Translated, it gives CASTRTGVPQNEQFF.

This chain connects TRBV7-2 to TRBJ2-1; no reliable D call. There are 13 residues in the CDR3. In germline, CDR1 is SGHTA, CDR2 FQGNSA. V gave up 3 bases and J gave up 2 bases, with 5 bases separating them. CDR3 DNA: TGTGCCAGCAGCTTCCTAGCCTACAATGAGCAGTTCTTC. Translation gives CASSFLAYNEQFF.

V is TRBV12-5 and J is TRBJ2-1; 7 nucleotides match TRBD2. Germline V CDR1 and CDR2: LGHNT, FRNRAP. This CDR3 has 19 amino acids. Trimming cost V 0 bases and J 4 bases; bases outside gene matches: 15. The CDR3 nucleotides are TGTGCTAGTGGTTTGGTACTGTTTGGGAGGGGAGGGCAATACAATGAGCAGTTCTTC. It codes for CASGLVLFGRGGQYNEQFF.

V gene TRBV4-2 combines with J gene TRBJ2-7; 11 bases agree with TRBD1. The CDR3 covers 17 residues. Germline loops: CDR1 LGHNA, CDR2 YNFKEQ. Trimming took 0 bases from V and 3 from J; bases not matched to a gene: 7. CDR3 sequence reads: CASSQDTGTGGDYEQYF. As DNA, the CDR3 is TGTGCCAGCAGCCAAGATACGGGGACAGGGGGTGACTACGAGCAGTACTTC.

This clone appeared a few times. The chain has TRBV5-1 and TRBJ1-1; D is undetermined. This CDR3 is 13 amino acids long. V gave up 3 bases and J gave up 2 bases, with 8 bases separating them. Germline V gene data show CDR1 as SGHRS and CDR2 as YFSETQ. CDR3 sequence: CASSYDINTEAFF. CDR3 nucleotides: TGCGCCAGCAGCTACGACATCAACACTGAAGCTTTCTTT. Together with reference TRBV5-1 and TRBJ1-1, the CDR3 gives the full variable domain: KAGVTQTPRYLIKTRGQQVTLSCSPISGHRSVSWYQQTPGQGLQFLFEYFSETQRNKGNFPGRFSGRQFSNSRSEMNVSTLELGDSALYLCASSYDINTEAFFGQGTRLTVV.

The chain employs TRBV10-1 and TRBJ2-5; 8 bases are a match to TRBD1. Unmatched junction bases numbered 4, after V lost 6 bases and J lost 1 base. The CDR3 is made up of 14 amino acids. Per germline, CDR1 WNHNN and CDR2 SYGVQD (reference sequence). The CDR3 nucleotides read TGCGCCAGCAGGTTGGACAGGGTCCAAGAGACCCAGTACTTC. Translating gives CASRLDRVQETQYF.

DNA for the CDR3: TGCAGCGTTGGTAGTCTAGCGGACACAGATACGCAGTATTTT. Translated: CSVGSLADTDTQYF. This chain connects TRBV29-1 to TRBJ2-3, with 7 bases matching TRBD2. The CDR3 runs 14 residues. Losses at the gene ends were 4 bases for V and 2 bases for J; bases not matched to a gene: 6. In germline, CDR1 is SQVTM, CDR2 ANQGSEA.

This clone was seen many times. The chain carries TRBV7-6 and TRBJ2-5; possible D gene TRBD1, 6 bases. Germline V CDR1 and CDR2: SGHVS, FNYEAQ. The CDR3 extends over 15 amino acids. V dropped 2 bases and J dropped 4 bases, with 14 bases sitting between them. CDR3 sequence: CASSLRSGHLETQYF. DNA of the CDR3: TGTGCCAGCAGCTTAAGGTCGGGACACCTAGAGACCCAGTACTTC.

The chain couples TRBV6-1 to TRBJ2-2; unclear D gene. CDR3 length: 14 amino acids. CDR1 is MNHNS and CDR2 is SASEGT in the germline V gene. Trimming pared 1 base from V and 3 bases from J, leaving 6 bases between. DNA for the CDR3: TGTGCCAGCAGTGAAGTCGGAGACACCGGGGAGCTGTTTTTT. Its translation is CASSEVGDTGELFF.